The T cell receptor beta chain described here comes from a study of CD4+ T cells in melanoma. Study results and limitations: Reportedly, melanoma neoantigen-specific CD4+ T cells showed varied differentiation states. A reported correlation linked neoantigen-specific CD4+ T cells to CD8+, macrophage and B cell function.

This clone was observed a single time. Its antigen is currently unknown. Produced via immunoSEQ multiplex PCR; TCRdb's table is partial and in-frame only. The table includes some 10,000 clones, about 70% detected once. There are 16 residues in the CDR3. Trimming took 4 bases from V and 4 from J; bases not matched to a gene: 6. Germline-derived CDR1 and CDR2 are SGDLS and YYNGEE. The source is a human donor with melanoma. This rearrangement joins TRBV9 to TRBJ2-3, with 13 bases that match TRBD2. Specimen: peripheral blood. The CDR3 is CASSPGTSGVSDTQYF. The CDR3 DNA sequence: TGTGCCAGCAGCCCAGGGACTAGCGGGGTATCAGATACGCAGTATTTT. Based on the CDR3 plus reference TRBV9 and TRBJ2-3, the full variable domain is DSGVTQTPKHLITATGQRVTLRCSPRSGDLSVYWYQQSLDQGLQFLIQYYNGEERAKGNILERFSAQQFPDLHSELNLSSLELGDSALYFCASSPGTSGVSDTQYFGPGTRLTVL.